The 20 T cell receptor beta chains below come from one sample, sequenced in a study of regulatory T cells in long-lasting Graves disease. To make TCR beta libraries, researchers used iRepertoire HTBI primers and Arm-PCR of CDR3 regions. One entry per CDR3 protein, called by TCRdb with MiXCR from the multiplex PCR reads. The sample shows around 340,000 distinct CDR3 sequences, roughly 21% of them seen only once. The time point here: persistent/refractory GD, antithyroid drugs over 5 years with positive TRAb. RNA isolated from PBMCs was used to make the TCR library. Sequencing was performed on peripheral blood mononuclear cells (PBMCs), taken when the disease was refractory, from a patient treated with antithyroid drugs. These receptors were obtained from a female donor with Graves disease.

This clonotype showed up many times. The gene calls are TRBV28 and TRBJ2-7, with 8 bases that match TRBD2. V trimming: 1 base; J trimming: 5 bases; junction bases outside the gene matches: 10. From germline, CDR1 is MDHEN and CDR2 SYDVKM. This CDR3 spans 16 amino acids. CDR3 DNA: TGTGCCAGCAGTTTATTTAGGCGGGAGGCAGCCCACGAGCAGTACTTC. It translates to CASSLFRREAAHEQYF.

The rearrangement joins TRBV3-1 to TRBJ2-2; either TRBD1 or TRBD2 may fit D (5 bases each). V was trimmed by 3 bases and J by 1 base, leaving 6 bases between them. CDR3 length: 14 amino acids. Germline V gene sequence: CDR1 LGHDT, CDR2 YNNKEL (reference sequence). As DNA, the CDR3 is TGTGCCAGCAGCCAGGGACGGAACACCGGGGAGCTGTTTTTT. Protein: CASSQGRNTGELFF.

This clonotype has at least ten counts. The genes are TRBV5-1 and TRBJ2-7; D uncertain. V lost 1 base and J 5 bases, leaving 16 bases between the germline ends. The germline V gene encodes CDR1 SGHRS and CDR2 YFSETQ. The CDR3 is made up of 15 amino acids. CDR3 amino acids: CASSLSFLSSNEQYF. In DNA form, the CDR3 reads TGCGCCAGCAGCTTGTCGTTTTTGAGCTCGAACGAGCAGTACTTC.

This clonotype was recorded many times. This sequence joins TRBV6-1 and TRBJ2-5; a weak D match, TRBD1 (5 bases). V lost 7 bases and J 4 bases, leaving 16 bases between the germline ends. This CDR3 is built from 14 residues. The germline V gene encodes CDR1 MNHNS and CDR2 SASEGT. The CDR3 region has the DNA TGTGCCAGCACAGGTGGTGGGGCCCCAGAGACCCAGTACTTC. It is translated as CASTGGGAPETQYF.

The chain combines TRBV14 with TRBJ2-3; no clear D gene. Trimming removed 0 bases at V and 7 bases at J, with 8 bases between. CDR1 is SGHDN and CDR2 is FVKESK in the germline V gene. This CDR3 has 13 residues. This CDR3 is CASSQERYHTQYF. CDR3 in DNA: TGTGCCAGCAGCCAAGAAAGGTACCATACGCAGTATTTT.

A word on this clonotype: A much larger clone differs from this one at a single base, so this may be a read error. This rearrangement joins TRBV7-2 to TRBJ1-2; 8 nucleotides match TRBD1. The germline V gene encodes CDR1 SGHTA and CDR2 FQGNSA. V lost 4 bases and J lost 3; bases outside the gene matches: 1. There are 13 residues in the CDR3. Here the CDR3 DNA reads TGTGCCAGCAGCTGGGACAGGCACTATGGCTACACCTTC. It yields the protein CASSWDRHYGYTF.

The V call is TRBV2, the J call TRBJ2-3; 10 nucleotides line up with TRBD1. This CDR3 comprises 14 residues. Trimming took 6 bases from V and 6 from J; bases not matched to a gene: 6. The V gene's germline CDR1 is SNHLY and CDR2 FYNNEI. CDR3 region: CASRATGGADTQYF. The DNA for the CDR3 is TGTGCCAGCAGGGCGACAGGGGGCGCTGATACGCAGTATTTT.

This clonotype was counted ten times or more. The chain uses TRBV12-3 or TRBV12-4 and TRBJ1-5; no definite D call. The CDR3 extends over 15 amino acids. V was clipped by 3 bases and J by 0 bases, with 9 bases between them. DNA of the CDR3: TGTGCCAGCAGTTTTCGGCGAAATAGCAATCAGCCCCAGCATTTT. It yields the protein CASSFRRNSNQPQHF.

At least ten counts were recorded for this clonotype. The V and J genes are TRBV28 and TRBJ2-7; D remains ambiguous. Germline CDR1 MDHEN, CDR2 SYDVKM. CDR3 length equals 13 residues. Deletions cut 6 bases from V and 3 bases from J, with 12 bases between. The CDR3 reads CASRGSPFYEQYF. CDR3 DNA sequence: TGTGCCAGCAGAGGCAGCCCGTTCTACGAGCAGTACTTC.

Ten or more counts support this clonotype. The chain joins TRBV30 to TRBJ1-1; a weak D match, TRBD1 (5 bases). With 5 bases removed from V and 2 bases from J, the gap between germline ends came to 12 bases. This CDR3 is built from 13 residues. CDR1 is GTSNPN, CDR2 SVGIG, per germline (reference sequence). Here the CDR3 reads CAWGGTFNTEAFF. The CDR3 DNA is TGTGCCTGGGGCGGGACCTTTAACACTGAAGCTTTCTTT.

Concerning this clonotype: A junction end diverges from the germline sequence, so it may reflect a read error. This chain joins TRBV5-1 and TRBJ1-5; tentatively, D is TRBD1 (5 bases). CDR1 is SGHRS, CDR2 YFSETQ, per germline. This CDR3 has 14 residues. CDR3 bases: TGCGCCAGCAGACCTAGCTCCGGGGCTCAGCCCCAGCACTTT. Translation: CASRPSSGAQPQHF.

This clonotype appeared a few times. The V and J genes are TRBV25-1 and TRBJ1-4; 9 nucleotides line up with TRBD1. The CDR3 is 13 amino acids. J was trimmed by 7 bases and V by 4 bases; bases with no gene match: 1. Germline CDR1 reads MGHDK; CDR2 reads SYGVNS. The CDR3 DNA reads TGTGCCAGCAGTGGGACAGGGGTTGAAAAACTGTTTTTT. It encodes CASSGTGVEKLFF.

This rearrangement joins TRBV20-1 to TRBJ2-2; D unresolved. V was trimmed by 0 bases and J by 6 bases, leaving 11 bases between them. The CDR3 extends over 14 amino acids. The V gene's germline CDR1 is DFQATT and CDR2 SNEGSKA (reference sequence). CDR3 in DNA: TGCAGTGCTAGAGACTCCTCTAAACCCGGGGAGCTGTTTTTT. Protein product: CSARDSSKPGELFF.

The chain uses TRBV19 and TRBJ2-7, with 8 bases matching TRBD2. V lost 3 bases and J lost 3; bases outside the gene matches: 4. CDR3 size: 14 residues. Germline values: CDR1 LNHDA, CDR2 SQIVND (reference sequence). The CDR3, as DNA: TGTGCCAGTAGTATTTCGACTAGCGTCTACGAGCAGTACTTC. Translated, it gives CASSISTSVYEQYF.

At least ten counts were recorded for this clonotype. V is TRBV12-3 or TRBV12-4 and J is TRBJ1-5; 9 bases map to TRBD1. The V gene end was trimmed by 4 bases and the J gene end by 0 bases; junction bases not matched to a gene: 7. The length of the CDR3 is 17 residues. The CDR3 reads CASSWEVQGASNQPQHF. For the CDR3, the DNA is TGTGCCAGCAGTTGGGAGGTACAGGGGGCTAGCAATCAGCCCCAGCATTTT.

This chain links TRBV5-4 with TRBJ2-5; no clear D gene. This CDR3 spans 16 amino acids. Germline CDR1 is SGHNT and CDR2 is YYREEE (reference sequence). V lost 1 base and J 2 bases, leaving 15 bases between the germline ends. The CDR3 sequence is CASSLSARSSQETQYF. CDR3 in DNA: TGTGCCAGCAGCTTGTCGGCCCGATCATCGCAAGAGACCCAGTACTTC.

This clonotype occurred a few times. The chain links TRBV19 to TRBJ1-2, with D possibly being TRBD1 (6 bases). CDR1 LNHDA and CDR2 SQIVND come from the germline V gene (reference sequence). The CDR3 is 16 residues long. V was shortened by 5 bases and J by 8 bases, with 24 bases between the two germline ends. The CDR3 DNA reads TGTGCCAGTAGTCTTCATCGGGACCCAAGGGGGGGAGGCTACACCTTC. Its protein product is CASSLHRDPRGGGYTF.

Only a few counts were recorded for this clonotype. This chain joins TRBV18 and TRBJ2-4; maybe TRBD2 (5 bases). CDR1 KGHSH and CDR2 LQKENI come from the germline V gene. The CDR3 runs 15 residues. With 4 bases removed from V and 7 bases from J, the gap between germline ends came to 17 bases. The chain's CDR3 is CASSLAWGRENIQYF. CDR3 coding DNA: TGTGCCAGCTCACTGGCATGGGGTAGGGAGAACATTCAGTACTTC.

This clonotype was observed many times. Mismatch with germline at one junction end may stem from a read error. The V and J genes are TRBV11-2 and TRBJ1-2; no reliable D call. There are 11 residues in the CDR3. From germline, CDR1 is SGHAT and CDR2 FQNNGV. The CDR3 DNA follows: TGTGCCAGCAGCTTAGGGCCAGAAAACCACTTC. It encodes CASSLGPENHF.

This clonotype showed up many times. V gene TRBV28 combines with J gene TRBJ2-7; 9 bases agree with TRBD2. The CDR3 totals 16 residues. The germline gives CDR1 MDHEN, CDR2 SYDVKM. The J segment lost 2 bases and the V segment lost 3 bases, leaving 8 bases of the junction unmatched. For the CDR3, the DNA is TGTGCCAGCAGTTTCAGACTAGCGGATCTAACCTACGAGCAGTACTTC. It yields the protein CASSFRLADLTYEQYF.